Listed below are T cell receptor beta chains from one sample, sequenced in a study of CD8 T cells in ankylosing spondylitis. TCRdb independently ran MiXCR on the 5' RACE reads; one entry per CDR3 protein. The table includes 150,000 to 200,000 distinct CDR3 sequences, about an eighth detected once. Material for sequencing was blood, either unsorted or a sorted T cell fraction (not recorded which). The receptors were sampled from a female donor with ankylosing spondylitis or in good health (not recorded which). Each CDR3 is given with its conserved first and last residue. D genes are given only for firm matches. Clone size appears in some rows only: once, few, many, or a class for an expanded clone.

D gene	J gene	clone size	V gene	CDR3 DNA	CDR3 protein
.	TRBJ2-1	.	TRBV7-2	TGTGCCAGCAGCCCCGGCGGAGACCAGCAGTTCTTC	CASSPGGDQQFF
.	TRBJ2-7	many	TRBV9	TGTGCCAGCAGCCCCAGGGGGGCGGGAGAGACCTACGAGCAGTACTTC	CASSPRGAGETYEQYF
TRBD1	TRBJ1-1	.	TRBV2	TGTGCCAGCAGTCAAACAGGGGCTTTGAACACTGAAGCTTTCTTT	CASSQTGALNTEAFF
TRBD2	TRBJ2-3	many	TRBV5-4	TGTGCCAGCAGTCCTGGGACTAGCGGGGTGATCACAGATACGCAGTATTTT	CASSPGTSGVITDTQYF
TRBD1	TRBJ1-4	many	TRBV12-3/TRBV12-4	TGTGCCAGCGCAAAAGCGGGACAGGGGGTTGAAAAACTGTTTTTT	CASAKAGQGVEKLFF
.	TRBJ2-1	.	TRBV5-6	TGTGCCAGCAGGCGGTGGGTGGAGCTTAGCTCCTACAATGAGCAGTTCTTC	CASRRWVELSSYNEQFF
TRBD1	TRBJ1-1	.	TRBV20-1	TGCAGTGCCGCGGGGGGGACAGGCGTCATGAACACTGAAGCTTTCTTT	CSAAGGTGVMNTEAFF
TRBD1	TRBJ1-1	.	TRBV7-9	TGTGCCAGCAGCTTAGCGCGACAGGGGGGGGGCACTGAAGCTTTCTTT	CASSLARQGGGTEAFF
.	TRBJ1-5	many	TRBV7-2	TGTGCCAGCAGCGCTGGGGGAGGCCCCCAGCATTTT	CASSAGGGPQHF
.	TRBJ2-7	few	TRBV7-2	TGTGCCAGCAGCTTGAACCACTACGAGCAGTACTTC	CASSLNHYEQYF
TRBD1	TRBJ1-2	.	TRBV29-1	TGCAGCGTTGCACCGGGACAGGGCAACTATGGCTACACCTTC	CSVAPGQGNYGYTF
.	TRBJ2-3	many	TRBV28	TGTGCCAGCAGTTCGGTGGCCCCAGCAGATACGCAGTATTTT	CASSSVAPADTQYF
.	TRBJ1-6	many	TRBV10-3	TGTGCCATCAGTGGCGATCCGCTATATAATTCACCCCTCCACTTT	CAISGDPLYNSPLHF
.	TRBJ1-6	many	TRBV6-5	TGTGCCAGCAGTTACGAACCAGGGACCGGTTCACCCCTCCACTTT	CASSYEPGTGSPLHF
.	TRBJ2-3	.	TRBV4-1	TGCGCCAGCAGCCAAGGACTCAACCCCGCAGATACGCAGTATTTT	CASSQGLNPADTQYF
.	TRBJ2-7	.	TRBV4-1	TGCGCCAGCAGCCAAGCGGGTGGAGAGGTGGGCTACGAGCAGTACTTC	CASSQAGGEVGYEQYF
.	TRBJ2-3	many	TRBV20-1	TGCAGTGCTACCTGGCGGGGCGGATTCACAGATACGCAGTATTTT	CSATWRGGFTDTQYF
.	TRBJ2-1	many	TRBV27	TGTGCCAGCATAAACTACAATGAGCAGTTCTTC	CASINYNEQFF
.	TRBJ2-2	many	TRBV6-1	TGTGCCAGCATGGGCGTATCCGGGGAGCTGTTTTTT	CASMGVSGELFF
.	TRBJ2-5	once	TRBV12-3/TRBV12-4	TGTGCCTGCAGTTGGTCGTCAGGGGAGACCCAGTACTTC	CACSWSSGETQYF
.	TRBJ2-6	few	TRBV6-5	TGTGCCAGCAGTTACTTCCCCGACAGGAGCTCTGGGGCCAACGTCCTGACTTTC	CASSYFPDRSSGANVLTF
TRBD2	TRBJ2-7	many	TRBV27	TGTGCCAGCAGTACGACTAGCGCAACCTACGAGCAGTACTTC	CASSTTSATYEQYF
TRBD2	TRBJ2-3	many	TRBV20-1	TGCAGTGCTAGTGCATTACTAGCGGGAAGGGGAGATACGCAGTATTTT	CSASALLAGRGDTQYF
TRBD1	TRBJ1-3	.	TRBV5-1	TGCGCCAGCAGCTTTTACAGGGGGCGCACGGGTGGAAACACCATATATTTT	CASSFYRGRTGGNTIYF
.	TRBJ2-3	few	TRBV9	TGTGCCAGCAGCGTCCAAGCGGTTAGCACAGATACGCAGTATTTT	CASSVQAVSTDTQYF
.	TRBJ2-2	many	TRBV29-1	TGCAGCGTTGCGGGACTCTACACCGGGGAGCTGTTTTTT	CSVAGLYTGELFF
.	TRBJ2-5	.	TRBV14	TGTGCCAGCAGCCAAGATCTCATTCAGGAGACCCGGTACTTC	CASSQDLIQETRYF
TRBD2	TRBJ2-7	few	TRBV18	TGTGCCAGCTCATCCGGGACTAGCGGTGAGCAGTACTTC	CASSSGTSGEQYF
.	TRBJ1-5	many	TRBV5-5	TGTGCCAGCAGCTTGGGGCGGCAGGGGACAAACAATCAGCCCCAGCATTTT	CASSLGRQGTNNQPQHF
.	TRBJ1-1	many	TRBV7-9	TGTGCCAGCAGCGGAGGGATGAACACTGAAGCTTTCTTT	CASSGGMNTEAFF
.	TRBJ1-1	many	TRBV3-1	TGTGCCAGCAGCCAAGAAGAAGGCAAAAACACTGAAGCTTTCTTT	CASSQEEGKNTEAFF
.	TRBJ2-1	.	TRBV25-1	TGTGCCAGCGGAAACCCCGCAGCCACATACAATGAGCAGTTCTTC	CASGNPAATYNEQFF
.	TRBJ2-1	few	TRBV30	TGTGCCTGGGGTGGTAGTTTCTTGGGTGAGCAGTTCTTC	CAWGGSFLGEQFF
.	TRBJ2-1	many	TRBV20-1	TGCAGTGCTAGAGACTATGTTTCCTACAATGAGCAGTTCTTC	CSARDYVSYNEQFF
TRBD2	TRBJ2-1	.	TRBV2	TGTGCCAGCAGTGTCACTAGCGGGAGAATCGGCGAGCAGTTCTTC	CASSVTSGRIGEQFF
TRBD1	TRBJ2-1	many	TRBV5-1	TGCGCCAGCAGACTACAGGGGGTTCTCTACAATGAGCAGTTCTTC	CASRLQGVLYNEQFF
.	TRBJ2-1	many	TRBV4-3	TGCGCCAGCAGCCAAGGCTCCCCAGGGGGGGTTGAGCAGTTCTTC	CASSQGSPGGVEQFF
.	TRBJ2-7	many	TRBV29-1	TGCAGCGTTGAAATGGGAACCTACGAGCAGTACTTC	CSVEMGTYEQYF
.	TRBJ1-2	many	TRBV6-2/TRBV6-3	TGTGCCAGCAGCCCACAAACAGGGAAGGGTTCATATGGCTACACCTTC	CASSPQTGKGSYGYTF
.	TRBJ2-3	.	TRBV12-3/TRBV12-4	TGTGCCAGCAGGGACTGGGTGTTGTATTTT	CASRDWVLYF
TRBD1	TRBJ2-1	many	TRBV29-1	TGCAGCATGGACAGGGGCCAAAGTGCCCATGAGCAGTTCTTC	CSMDRGQSAHEQFF
.	TRBJ1-5	many	TRBV5-1	TGCGCCAGCAGCATGGGTGGCGGGGGTAGCAATCAGCCCCAGCATTTT	CASSMGGGGSNQPQHF
TRBD1	TRBJ1-4	many	TRBV28	TGTGCCAGCAGTTTTGCGACAGGGCTGTTTTTT	CASSFATGLFF
.	TRBJ2-3	many	TRBV28	TGTGCCAGCAGCACCCCCGGGGGCACAGATACGCAGTATTTT	CASSTPGGTDTQYF
TRBD1	TRBJ2-1	few	TRBV5-1	TGCGCCAGCAGCTTCGCCCTAACAGGGGGCGCAGGAAATGAGCAGTTCTTC	CASSFALTGGAGNEQFF
TRBD1	TRBJ1-4	many	TRBV6-5	TGTGCCAGCAGTTATCAGGGGGCAGGTGAAAAACTGTTTTTT	CASSYQGAGEKLFF
TRBD1	TRBJ1-5	many	TRBV5-5	TGTGCCAGCAGCCCACTGACAGGGAGCAATCAGCCCCAGCATTTT	CASSPLTGSNQPQHF
.	TRBJ2-3	few	TRBV5-1	TGCGCCAGCAGTTTTCGACAGACATCAGATACGCAGTATTTT	CASSFRQTSDTQYF
.	TRBJ2-7	few	TRBV27	TGTGCCAGCAGTTTACTTACAGGGCTCGAGCAGTACTTC	CASSLLTGLEQYF
.	TRBJ1-5	many	TRBV27	TGTGCCAGCAGTTTATCGGTGGAGGGCCAGCCCCAGCATTTT	CASSLSVEGQPQHF
.	TRBJ2-1	many	TRBV12-3/TRBV12-4	TGTGCCAGCAGTCCGTCCGTTCCAGCGGGTAATGAGCAGTTCTTC	CASSPSVPAGNEQFF
TRBD1	TRBJ1-1	.	TRBV18	TGTGCCAGCTCACCAAGGGCAGGGGGCCTTGGCACTGAAGCTTTCTTT	CASSPRAGGLGTEAFF
TRBD1	TRBJ2-6	many	TRBV28	TGTGCCAGCAGCCGCGACAGGGCTGGGGCCAACGTCCTGACTTTC	CASSRDRAGANVLTF